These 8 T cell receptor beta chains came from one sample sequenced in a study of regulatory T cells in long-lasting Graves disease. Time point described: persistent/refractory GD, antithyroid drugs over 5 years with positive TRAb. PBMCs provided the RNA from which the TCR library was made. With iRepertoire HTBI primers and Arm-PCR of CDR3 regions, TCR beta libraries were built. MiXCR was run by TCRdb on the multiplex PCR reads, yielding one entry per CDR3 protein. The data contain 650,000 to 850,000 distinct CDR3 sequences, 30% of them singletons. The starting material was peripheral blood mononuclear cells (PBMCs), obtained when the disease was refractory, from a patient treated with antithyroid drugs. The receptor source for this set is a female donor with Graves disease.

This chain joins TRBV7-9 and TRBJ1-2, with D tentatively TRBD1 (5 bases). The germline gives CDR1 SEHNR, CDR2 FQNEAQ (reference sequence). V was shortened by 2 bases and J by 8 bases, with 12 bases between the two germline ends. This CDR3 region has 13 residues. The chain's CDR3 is CASSLKGTWGYTF. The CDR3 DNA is TGTGCCAGCAGCTTAAAAGGGACTTGGGGCTACACCTTC.

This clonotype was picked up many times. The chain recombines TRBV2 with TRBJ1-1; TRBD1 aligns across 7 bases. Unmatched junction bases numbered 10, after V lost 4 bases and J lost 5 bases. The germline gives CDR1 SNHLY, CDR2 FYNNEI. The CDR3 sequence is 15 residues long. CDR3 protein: CASSVSGTDKTEAFF. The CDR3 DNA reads TGTGCCAGCAGTGTCTCTGGGACAGACAAGACTGAAGCTTTCTTT.

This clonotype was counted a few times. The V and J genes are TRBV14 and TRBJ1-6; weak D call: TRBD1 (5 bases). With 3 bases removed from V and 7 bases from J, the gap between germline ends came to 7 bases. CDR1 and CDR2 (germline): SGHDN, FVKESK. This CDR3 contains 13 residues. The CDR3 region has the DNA TGTGCCAGCAGCCACAGGGAAAATTCACCCCTCCACTTT. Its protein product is CASSHRENSPLHF.

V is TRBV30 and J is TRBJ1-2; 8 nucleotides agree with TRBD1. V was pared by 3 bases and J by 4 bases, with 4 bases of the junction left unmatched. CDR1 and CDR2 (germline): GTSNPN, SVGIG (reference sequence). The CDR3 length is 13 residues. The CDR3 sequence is CAWRAGGGYGYTF. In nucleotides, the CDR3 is TGTGCCTGGAGAGCAGGGGGCGGCTATGGCTACACCTTC.

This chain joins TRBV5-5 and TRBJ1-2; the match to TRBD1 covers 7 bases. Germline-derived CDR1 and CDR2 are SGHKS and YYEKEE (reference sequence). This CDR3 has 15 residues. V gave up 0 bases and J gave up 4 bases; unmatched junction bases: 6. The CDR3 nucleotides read TGTGCCAGCAGCTTGGACAGGGGAGGCAGCTATGGCTACACCTTC. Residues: CASSLDRGGSYGYTF.

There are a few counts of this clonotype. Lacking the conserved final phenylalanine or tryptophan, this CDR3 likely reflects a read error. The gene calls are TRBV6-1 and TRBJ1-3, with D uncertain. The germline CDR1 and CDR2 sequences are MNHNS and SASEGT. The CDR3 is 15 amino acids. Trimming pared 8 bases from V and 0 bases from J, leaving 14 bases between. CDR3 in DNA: TGTGCCAGCTTGCTGGCGGATCTCTCTGGAAACACCATATATCTT. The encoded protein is CASLLADLSGNTIYL.

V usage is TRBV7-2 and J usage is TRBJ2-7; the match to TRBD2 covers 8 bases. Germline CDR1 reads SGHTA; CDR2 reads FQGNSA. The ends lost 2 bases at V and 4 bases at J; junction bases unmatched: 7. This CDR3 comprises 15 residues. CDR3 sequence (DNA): TGTGCCAGCAGCTTAATCGCGGGACTAGAATACGAGCAGTACTTC. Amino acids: CASSLIAGLEYEQYF.

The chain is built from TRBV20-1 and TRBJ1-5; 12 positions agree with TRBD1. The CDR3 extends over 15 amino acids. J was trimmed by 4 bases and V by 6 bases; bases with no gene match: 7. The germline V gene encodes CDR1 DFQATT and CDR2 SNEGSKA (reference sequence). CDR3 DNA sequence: TGCAGTGCGTTGGGACAGGGGGCCGAGAATCAGCCCCAGCATTTT. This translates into CSALGQGAENQPQHF.